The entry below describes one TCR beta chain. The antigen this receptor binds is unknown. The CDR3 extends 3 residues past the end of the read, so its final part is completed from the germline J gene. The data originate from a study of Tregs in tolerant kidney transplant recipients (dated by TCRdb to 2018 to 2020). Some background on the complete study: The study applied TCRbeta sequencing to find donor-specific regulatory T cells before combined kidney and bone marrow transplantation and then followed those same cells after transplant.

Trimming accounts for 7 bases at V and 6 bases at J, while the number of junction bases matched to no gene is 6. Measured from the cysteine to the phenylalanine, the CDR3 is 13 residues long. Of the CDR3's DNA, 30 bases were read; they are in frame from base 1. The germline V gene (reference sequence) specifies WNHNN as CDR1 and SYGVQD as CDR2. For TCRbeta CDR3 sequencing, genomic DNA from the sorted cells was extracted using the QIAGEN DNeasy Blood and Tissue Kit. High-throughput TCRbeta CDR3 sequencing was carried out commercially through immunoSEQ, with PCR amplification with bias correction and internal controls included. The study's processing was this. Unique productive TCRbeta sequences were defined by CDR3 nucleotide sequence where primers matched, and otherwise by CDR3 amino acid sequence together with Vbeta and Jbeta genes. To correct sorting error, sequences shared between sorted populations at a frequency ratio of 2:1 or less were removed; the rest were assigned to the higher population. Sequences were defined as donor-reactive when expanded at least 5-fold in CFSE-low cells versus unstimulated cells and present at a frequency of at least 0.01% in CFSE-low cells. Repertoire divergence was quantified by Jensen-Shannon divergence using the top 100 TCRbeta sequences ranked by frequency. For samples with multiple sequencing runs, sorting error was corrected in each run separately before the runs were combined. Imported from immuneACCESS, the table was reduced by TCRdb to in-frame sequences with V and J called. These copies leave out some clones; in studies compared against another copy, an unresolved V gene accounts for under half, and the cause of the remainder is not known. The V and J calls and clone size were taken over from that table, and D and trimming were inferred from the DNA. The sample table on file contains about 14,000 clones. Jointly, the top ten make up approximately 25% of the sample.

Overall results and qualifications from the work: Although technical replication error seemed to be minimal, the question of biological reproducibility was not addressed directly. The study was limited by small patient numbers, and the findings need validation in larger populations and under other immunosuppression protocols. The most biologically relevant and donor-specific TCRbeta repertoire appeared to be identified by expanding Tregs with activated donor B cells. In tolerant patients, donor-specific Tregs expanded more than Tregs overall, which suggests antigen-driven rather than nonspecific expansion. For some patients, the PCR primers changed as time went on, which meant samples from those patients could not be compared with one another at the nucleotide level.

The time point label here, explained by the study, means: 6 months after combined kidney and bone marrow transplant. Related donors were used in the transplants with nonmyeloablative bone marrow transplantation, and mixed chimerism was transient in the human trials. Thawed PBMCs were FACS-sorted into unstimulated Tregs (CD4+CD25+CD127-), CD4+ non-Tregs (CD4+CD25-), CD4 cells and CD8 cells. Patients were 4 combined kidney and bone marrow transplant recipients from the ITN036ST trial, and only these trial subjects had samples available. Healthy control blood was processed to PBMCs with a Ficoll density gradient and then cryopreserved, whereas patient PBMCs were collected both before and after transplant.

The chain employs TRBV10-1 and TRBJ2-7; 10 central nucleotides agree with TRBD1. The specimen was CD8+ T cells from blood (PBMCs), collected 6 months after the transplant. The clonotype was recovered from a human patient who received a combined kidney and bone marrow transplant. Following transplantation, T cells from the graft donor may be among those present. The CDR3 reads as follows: CASNAGTGAEQYF. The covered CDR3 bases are TGCGCCAGCAACGCCGGGACAGGGGCCGAG.